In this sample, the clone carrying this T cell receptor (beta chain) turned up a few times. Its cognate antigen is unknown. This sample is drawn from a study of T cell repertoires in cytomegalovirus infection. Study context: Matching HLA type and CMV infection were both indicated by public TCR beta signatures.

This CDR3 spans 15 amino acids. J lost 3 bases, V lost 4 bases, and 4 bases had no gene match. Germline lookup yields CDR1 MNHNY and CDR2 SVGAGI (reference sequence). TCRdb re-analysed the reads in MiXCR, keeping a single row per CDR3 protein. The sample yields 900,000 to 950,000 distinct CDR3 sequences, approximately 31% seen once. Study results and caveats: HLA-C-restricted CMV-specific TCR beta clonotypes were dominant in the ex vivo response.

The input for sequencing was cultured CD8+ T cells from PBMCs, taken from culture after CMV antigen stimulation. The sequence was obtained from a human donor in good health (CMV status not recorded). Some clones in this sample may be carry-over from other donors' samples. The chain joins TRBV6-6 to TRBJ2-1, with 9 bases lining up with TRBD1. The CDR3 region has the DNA TGTGCCAGCAGTTCCCGGGACAGGGACTACAATGAGCAGTTCTTC. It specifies CASSSRDRDYNEQFF.